In its sample, the clone carrying this T cell receptor beta chain was seen many times. What it binds is unknown. Germline-derived CDR1 and CDR2 are MNHNS and SASEGT. The CDR3 runs to 13 residues. With V trimmed by 5 bases and J by 3 bases, 4 bases remained unmatched. The data originate from a study of neurological immune-mediated disorders. Overall study results and limits: One related-CDR3 cluster, which may be a signature, held the repertoires of 18 of 34 multiple sclerosis patients after phylogenetic grouping. The greatest degree of TCR clonal expansion was observed in HTLV-1-associated myelopathy, with the lowest in multiple sclerosis, below that of healthy controls. The absence of any CDR3 amino acid sequence shared by expanded clones across subjects suggests that repertoires were private in all groups.

5'RACE employing 10-nucleotide random UMIs yielded the cDNA. TCRdb fed the 5' RACE reads into MiXCR, producing one record per CDR3 protein. Found here are around 68,000 distinct CDR3 sequences, roughly 4% of them singletons; the top ten hold 2.6%. The receptor was derived from a man in his fifties with multiple sclerosis. V is TRBV6-1 and J is TRBJ2-7; TRBD2 agrees at 7 bases. The sequenced material came from PBMCs. In DNA, the CDR3 is TGTGCCAGCAGTAGGGGAGGGAACTACGAGCAGTACTTC. Translation gives CASSRGGNYEQYF.